This T cell receptor (beta chain) derives from a study of blood T cell repertoires in COVID-19. Across the whole study: Collection of acute and convalescent COVID-19 samples took place in the United States, Italy and Spain. From T cells, B-cell-depleted T cells, or PBMCs came the material, which was cDNA or gDNA.

As handled by the study authors: Amplification of reference gene primers was used by the study to estimate nucleated cell counts. Profiling relied on immunoSEQ multiplex PCR, and the TCRdb table lists in-frame clones only, not all of them. V and J calls and clone size follow that table, whereas D and trimming were derived from the DNA. The sample includes 300,000 to 400,000 clones, 85% seen only once; the top ten take 6% to 9%. Germline assignment: CDR1 SGDLS and CDR2 YYNGEE. V shed 4 bases and J 9 bases; nucleotides not matched to a gene: 10. The length of the CDR3 is 14 residues. The sequence was collected from a human donor in a cohort sampled during active COVID-19. This chain connects TRBV9 to TRBJ2-1, with 7 bases identical to TRBD1. The specimen sequenced was peripheral blood. CDR3 nucleotides: TGTGCCAGCAGCCCCGCGGTTTCAGGGGGTGAGCAGTTCTTC. It translates to CASSPAVSGGEQFF.